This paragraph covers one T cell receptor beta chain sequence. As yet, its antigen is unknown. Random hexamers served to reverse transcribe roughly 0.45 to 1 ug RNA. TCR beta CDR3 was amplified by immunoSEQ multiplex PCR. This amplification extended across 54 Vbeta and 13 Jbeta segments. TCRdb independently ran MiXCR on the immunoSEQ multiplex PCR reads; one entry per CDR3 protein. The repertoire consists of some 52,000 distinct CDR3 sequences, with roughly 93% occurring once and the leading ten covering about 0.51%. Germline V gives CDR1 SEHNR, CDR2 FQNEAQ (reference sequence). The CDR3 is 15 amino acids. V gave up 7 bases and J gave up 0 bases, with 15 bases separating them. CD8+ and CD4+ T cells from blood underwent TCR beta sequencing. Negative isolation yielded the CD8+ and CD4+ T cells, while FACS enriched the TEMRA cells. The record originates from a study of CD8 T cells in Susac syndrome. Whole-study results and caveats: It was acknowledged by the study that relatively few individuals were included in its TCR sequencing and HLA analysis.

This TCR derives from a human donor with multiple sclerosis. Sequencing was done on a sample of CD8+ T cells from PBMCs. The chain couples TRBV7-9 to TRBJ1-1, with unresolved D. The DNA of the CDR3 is TGTGCCAGCATCCCCCCTACGTCCATGAACACTGAAGCTTTCTTT. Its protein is CASIPPTSMNTEAFF.